The present entry profiles one T cell receptor beta chain with its context. This sample is part of a study of blood T cell repertoires in COVID-19. Study information: Samples of COVID-19 (acute and convalescent) were obtained from the United States, Italy and Spain. T cells, B-cell-depleted T cells, or PBMCs provided the cDNA or gDNA that served as material.

Germline CDR1 reads SGHNT; CDR2 reads YENEEA. The ends were cut back, 1 base at V and 4 bases at J, with 14 bases in the middle. This CDR3 contains 15 residues. Under the authors' procedure: Amplifying reference gene primers gave estimates of nucleated cell counts. Generated by immunoSEQ multiplex PCR, the TCRdb table keeps only in-frame clones and is missing some. Clone size and V and J calls were adopted from that table, with D and trimming inferred from the DNA. The data contain about 50,000 clones, 88% of them singletons. The chain couples TRBV11-3 to TRBJ2-7, with D possibly TRBD1 on 5 matching bases. Sequenced material: peripheral blood. The TCR was taken from a man aged 50 or older with active COVID-19. CDR3: CASSLGGPTGYEQYF. CDR3 coding DNA: TGTGCCAGCAGCTTAGGGGGCCCCACTGGATACGAGCAGTACTTC.